This TCR beta chain comes out of a study of human thymus T cells. Assay used: immunoSEQ multiplex PCR; TCRdb lists only in-frame clones, some missing. Of tens of thousands of clones in the sample, 85% to 95% were seen once. Looked up from germline, CDR1 is MNHEY and CDR2 is SMNVEV (reference sequence). V lost 6 bases and J lost 0, with 6 bases in between. The CDR3 covers 14 residues. The chain joins TRBV27 to TRBJ1-6; D remains unclear. Specimen: blood. This TCR came from a boy younger than two with a congenital heart defect but otherwise immunologically healthy. For the CDR3, the DNA is TGTGCCAGCAGACAGAGCTCCTATAATTCACCCCTCCACTTT. Translating gives CASRQSSYNSPLHF.